This TCR beta chain was identified in a study of prognosis after radiotherapy for stage I lung cancer. Study background: Squamous cell carcinoma tumors occurred in about 7 patients, adenocarcinoma in twelve. Study observations and caveats: Lower Shannon entropy values were found after stereotactic body radiation therapy in patients who developed distant metastases.

A remark on this clonotype: Its antigen is not identified. A read error is the likely source, as a far larger clone sits one nucleotide away.

Amplification of TCR beta CDR3 from genomic DNA used two-round multiplex PCR. Gene-specific TRBV and TRBJ primers were used in PCR round one. MiXCR was run by TCRdb on the multiplex PCR reads, yielding one entry per CDR3 protein. The sample records over 10,000 distinct CDR3 sequences, about 50% being singletons. Peripheral blood, in approximately 6.3-milliliter volumes, was drawn at each of two time points. The TCR comes from a donor aged 50 or older with non-small cell lung cancer. The material sequenced was PBMCs, taken before or after stereotactic body radiation therapy (not recorded which).

DNA for the CDR3: TGTGCCAGCATTCGAGGGGGGAGCTCTGGAACCACCATATATTTT. It yields the protein CASIRGGSSGTTIYF. The chain links TRBV6-8 to TRBJ1-3; TRBD1 might be the D (6 bases). The CDR3 sequence is 15 residues long. Germline values: CDR1 MNHGY, CDR2 SAAAGT.